These 13 T cell receptor beta chains came from one sample sequenced in a study of shared clonotypes between healthy human individuals. Some clones are missing from TCRdb's copy, which holds only in-frame ones; the method was immunoSEQ multiplex PCR. The table includes fewer than 650,000 clones, 76% detected once. The sequencing input was PBMCs. The source is a woman between 40 and 50 years old in good health. Some clones in this sample may be carry-over from other donors' samples.

V usage is TRBV10-2 and J usage is TRBJ1-2; the D is unclear. V lost 6 bases and J 0 bases, leaving 14 bases between the germline ends. The CDR3 contains 15 residues. Germline V gives CDR1 WSHSY, CDR2 SAAADI. The CDR3 reads CASRDVAGANYGYTF. The CDR3 bases are TGCGCCAGCAGGGACGTAGCGGGAGCTAACTATGGCTACACCTTC.

The chain is built from TRBV30 and TRBJ1-5; 7 bases fit TRBD1. Per germline, CDR1 GTSNPN and CDR2 SVGIG (reference sequence). The CDR3 is 15 amino acids. V shed 7 bases, J shed 0 bases, and the junction held 9 bases outside the gene matches. The CDR3 is CASQETGDSNQPQHF. CDR3 DNA: TGTGCCTCCCAAGAAACAGGGGATAGCAATCAGCCCCAGCATTTT. Filled out from reference TRBV30 and TRBJ1-5, the complete variable domain reads SQTIHQWPATLVQPVGSPLSLECTVEGTSNPNLYWYRQAAGRGLQLLFYSVGIGQISSEVPQNLSASRPQDRQFILSSKKLLLSDSGFYLCASQETGDSNQPQHFGDGTRLSIL.

The rearrangement links TRBV13 to TRBJ2-7, with D possibly matching TRBD1 (6 bases). Deletions cut 0 bases from V and 5 bases from J, with 23 bases between. CDR1 PRHDT and CDR2 FYEKMQ come from the germline V gene (reference sequence). The CDR3 sequence is 18 residues long. CDR3 DNA sequence: TGTGCCAGCAGCTTAGGCCAAACCTACAGGGCTGAGCGACACGAGCAGTACTTC. This gives the protein CASSLGQTYRAERHEQYF.

V and J are TRBV4-2 and TRBJ2-7; D is ambiguous. CDR1 and CDR2 from the germline V gene are LGHNA and YNFKEQ. The V gene lost 0 bases and the J gene lost 6 bases, with 9 bases spanning the gap. The CDR3 is 13 residues long. The chain's CDR3 is CASSQDIGAEQYF. The CDR3 region has the DNA TGTGCCAGCAGCCAAGATATTGGAGCCGAGCAGTACTTC.

The CDR3 DNA reads as TGTGCCAGCAGCACCCCTAGCGGGGAAGAGACCCAGTACTTC. Its protein is CASSTPSGEETQYF. The rearrangement joins TRBV5-4 to TRBJ2-5; the match to TRBD2 covers 9 bases. The CDR3 has 14 residues. From germline, CDR1 is SGHNT and CDR2 YYREEE (reference sequence). After removal of 4 bases from V and 3 bases from J, the junction contained 4 bases not matched to a gene.

CDR3 region: CASSPLAGGSYEQYF. In DNA, the CDR3 is TGTGCCAGCTCACCCCTGGCGGGAGGGTCCTACGAGCAGTACTTC. The genes are TRBV18 and TRBJ2-7; 9 bases are a match to TRBD2. Germline V gives CDR1 KGHSH, CDR2 LQKENI. The V segment lost 3 bases and the J segment 1 base; nucleotides outside the gene matches: 4. The CDR3 runs to 15 residues.

The chain employs TRBV7-6 and TRBJ2-7, with a tentative D call TRBD2 (6 bases). The CDR3 spans 15 residues. V lost 1 base, J lost 1 base, and 11 bases lay in between. Germline CDR1 is SGHVS and CDR2 is FNYEAQ. As DNA, the CDR3 is TGTGCCAGCAGCTTAGACGGGAGCCTTTCCTACGAGCAGTACTTC. Translated, it gives CASSLDGSLSYEQYF.

In its sample, this clone was seen once. Other DNA sequences within the sample encode an identical CDR3. The chain links TRBV10-3 to TRBJ2-5; D may be TRBD2 (5 bases). With 2 bases removed from V and 5 bases from J, the gap between germline ends came to 12 bases. This CDR3 spans 14 amino acids. Germline assignment: CDR1 ENHRY and CDR2 SYGVKD. The chain's CDR3 is CAISERGSGETQYF. CDR3 sequence (DNA): TGTGCCATCAGTGAGAGAGGGAGTGGGGAGACCCAGTACTTC.

The chain is built from TRBV18 and TRBJ2-7; 7 nucleotides line up with TRBD2. The V and J ends lost 1 base and 4 bases, in that order; junction bases with no gene match: 16. The CDR3 sequence is 18 residues long. CDR1 is KGHSH and CDR2 is LQKENI in the germline V gene. CDR3 in amino acids: CASSPRGGREDLLYEQYF. For the CDR3, the DNA is TGTGCCAGCTCACCACGGGGGGGACGGGAGGATCTACTTTACGAGCAGTACTTC.

The chain carries TRBV7-9 and TRBJ1-1; tentatively, D is TRBD1 (5 bases). This CDR3 contains 14 residues. V lost 3 bases to trimming and J lost 5 bases, with 13 bases between them. CDR1 and CDR2 (germline): SEHNR, FQNEAQ (reference sequence). The CDR3 DNA sequence: TGTGCCAGCAGCTTCTTGGTGGGGGGAACTGAAGCTTTCTTT. Translation: CASSFLVGGTEAFF.

The J gene is TRBJ1-4, the V gene TRBV30; 11 bases are a match to TRBD1. CDR3 size: 16 residues. V dropped 5 bases and J dropped 8; count of bases not matched to a gene: 13. Germline lookup yields CDR1 GTSNPN and CDR2 SVGIG (reference sequence). CDR3 amino acids: CAWGPGQGELGEKLFF. The CDR3 DNA is TGTGCCTGGGGCCCGGGACAGGGGGAGCTTGGCGAAAAACTGTTTTTT.

CDR3 loop: CASSLGGVGGRPQHF. CDR3 DNA: TGTGCCAGCAGTTTAGGCGGCGTGGGGGGTCGGCCCCAGCATTTT. The chain combines TRBV28 with TRBJ1-5; D is possibly TRBD1 (5 bases). The CDR3 runs to 15 residues. V was trimmed by 2 bases and J by 9 bases, leaving 17 bases between them. Germline CDR1 and CDR2: MDHEN and SYDVKM.

The chain is built from TRBV19 and TRBJ1-2; maybe TRBD1 (5 bases). The CDR3 totals 16 residues. The V end was cut by 7 bases, the J end by 7 bases, with 25 bases between. The germline CDR1 and CDR2 sequences are LNHDA and SQIVND (reference sequence). CDR3 protein: CASIPKRGGAICGYTF. CDR3 DNA: TGTGCCAGTATTCCAAAAAGGGGAGGGGCCATATGTGGCTACACCTTC.